The rows below give T cell receptor beta chains drawn from one sample of a study of T cell responses to AZD1222 COVID-19 vaccine. The method was immunoSEQ multiplex PCR; TCRdb's version includes in-frame clones alone and lacks a portion of them. This sample yields roughly 150,000 clones, of which approximately 91% are seen a single time; 1.9% belongs to the top ten. The sample in question was peripheral blood, obtained 28 days after the second AZD1222 dose. These receptor sequences come from an adult who received the AZD1222 COVID-19 vaccine. CDR3s include the opening cysteine and the closing phenylalanine or tryptophan. D genes are given only for firm matches. Size is omitted from some rows. Given values are once, few, many or a class for expanded clones.

j_call: TRBJ1-1; cdr3_length: 15; clone_size: NA; d_call: TRBD1; v_call: TRBV4-1; cdr3_nt: TGCGCCAGCAGCCAAAGGGGGGACAGGAACACTGAAGCTTTCTTT; cdr3_aa: CASSQRGDRNTEAFF
j_call: TRBJ1-2; cdr3_length: 16; clone_size: NA; d_call: TRBD1; v_call: TRBV5-1; cdr3_nt: TGCGCCAGCAGCTTAGGGACAGGGAGGGTGCTCTATGGCTACACCTTC; cdr3_aa: CASSLGTGRVLYGYTF
j_call: TRBJ2-1; cdr3_length: 18; clone_size: NA; d_call: NA; v_call: TRBV2; cdr3_nt: TGTGCCAGCAGTGAAGCCAGGGAAGGCTCCTTAGGTACCAATGAGCAGTTCTTC; cdr3_aa: CASSEAREGSLGTNEQFF
j_call: TRBJ1-2; cdr3_length: 13; clone_size: NA; d_call: TRBD1; v_call: TRBV9; cdr3_nt: TGTGCCAGCAGCGAATTTGACAGGGGCGGCTACACCTTC; cdr3_aa: CASSEFDRGGYTF
j_call: TRBJ1-3; cdr3_length: 15; clone_size: NA; d_call: NA; v_call: TRBV2; cdr3_nt: TGTGCCAGCAGTTCACATAGCCTTGCGGGAAACACCATATATTTT; cdr3_aa: CASSSHSLAGNTIYF
j_call: TRBJ1-2; cdr3_length: 14; clone_size: NA; d_call: NA; v_call: TRBV2; cdr3_nt: TGTGCCAGCAGTCAGGACAAGCATAACTATGGCTACACCTTC; cdr3_aa: CASSQDKHNYGYTF
j_call: TRBJ2-7; cdr3_length: 14; clone_size: NA; d_call: NA; v_call: TRBV6-5; cdr3_nt: TGTGCCAGCAGACGAACCGGGGCCACCTACGAGCAGTACTTC; cdr3_aa: CASRRTGATYEQYF
j_call: TRBJ2-3; cdr3_length: 15; clone_size: NA; d_call: NA; v_call: TRBV24-1; cdr3_nt: TGTGCCACCAGTTCCGGGAAAGCCGGGCCCGATACGCAGTATTTT; cdr3_aa: CATSSGKAGPDTQYF
j_call: TRBJ1-2; cdr3_length: 14; clone_size: few; d_call: TRBD1; v_call: TRBV4-2; cdr3_nt: TGTGCCAGCACCCTAGGAGGGGGCGTTGATGGCTACACCTTC; cdr3_aa: CASTLGGGVDGYTF
j_call: TRBJ2-7; cdr3_length: 15; clone_size: NA; d_call: TRBD2; v_call: TRBV9; cdr3_nt: TGTGCCAGCAGCGGAGGACTAGCGGGAGACTACGAGCAGTACTTC; cdr3_aa: CASSGGLAGDYEQYF
j_call: TRBJ2-1; cdr3_length: 15; clone_size: NA; d_call: TRBD2; v_call: TRBV30; cdr3_nt: TGTGCCTGGAAAGAGCTAGCGGGAGGGTACAATGAGCAGTTCTTC; cdr3_aa: CAWKELAGGYNEQFF
j_call: TRBJ2-7; cdr3_length: 17; clone_size: NA; d_call: NA; v_call: TRBV6-1; cdr3_nt: TGTGCCAGCAGTGAAGCTTTGGGGGGGGGACAGAACTACGAGCAGTACTTC; cdr3_aa: CASSEALGGGQNYEQYF
j_call: TRBJ2-1; cdr3_length: 13; clone_size: NA; d_call: NA; v_call: TRBV5-6; cdr3_nt: TGTGCCAGCAGCTTGTACGCTATAAGAAAGCAGTTCTTC; cdr3_aa: CASSLYAIRKQFF
j_call: TRBJ1-1; cdr3_length: 15; clone_size: NA; d_call: TRBD1; v_call: TRBV7-9; cdr3_nt: TGTGCCAGCAGACCCACCGGGACAGGGGTAGGTGCAGCTTTCTTT; cdr3_aa: CASRPTGTGVGAAFF
j_call: TRBJ1-5; cdr3_length: 14; clone_size: NA; d_call: NA; v_call: TRBV19; cdr3_nt: TGTGCCAGTAGTGACGACTATAGCAATCAGCCCCAGCATTTT; cdr3_aa: CASSDDYSNQPQHF
j_call: TRBJ1-1; cdr3_length: 12; clone_size: NA; d_call: NA; v_call: TRBV10-3; cdr3_nt: TGTGCCATCAGCCCCGGGGAGACTGAAGCTTTCTTT; cdr3_aa: CAISPGETEAFF
j_call: TRBJ1-5; cdr3_length: 15; clone_size: NA; d_call: NA; v_call: TRBV19; cdr3_nt: TGTGCCAGTAGTAACCGTTGGGGAATCGATCAGCCCCAGCATTTT; cdr3_aa: CASSNRWGIDQPQHF
j_call: TRBJ2-1; cdr3_length: 15; clone_size: once; d_call: TRBD2; v_call: TRBV11-2; cdr3_nt: TGTGCCAGCAGCTTAGTACTAGCGGGAGGAAGTGAGCAGTTCTTC; cdr3_aa: CASSLVLAGGSEQFF
j_call: TRBJ1-6; cdr3_length: 14; clone_size: NA; d_call: NA; v_call: TRBV19; cdr3_nt: TGTGCCAGTAGTTTAACAGCTTATAATTCACCCCTCCACTTT; cdr3_aa: CASSLTAYNSPLHF
j_call: TRBJ2-1; cdr3_length: 12; clone_size: NA; d_call: NA; v_call: TRBV12-3/TRBV12-4; cdr3_nt: TGTGCCAGCAGTTCTCCGGGACCCTCGAAGTTCTTC; cdr3_aa: CASSSPGPSKFF
j_call: TRBJ1-2; cdr3_length: 13; clone_size: NA; d_call: NA; v_call: TRBV5-1; cdr3_nt: TGCGCCAGCAGCCCGATACACAGGGACGGCTACACCTTC; cdr3_aa: CASSPIHRDGYTF
j_call: TRBJ2-5; cdr3_length: 14; clone_size: NA; d_call: TRBD1; v_call: TRBV11-2; cdr3_nt: TGTGCCAGCAGCCGGCCTGGCAGGGGGGAGACCCAGTACTTC; cdr3_aa: CASSRPGRGETQYF
j_call: TRBJ2-5; cdr3_length: 15; clone_size: NA; d_call: NA; v_call: TRBV5-4; cdr3_nt: TGTGCCAGCAGCTCGGCGGACAGTAGCCGGGAGACCCAGTACTTC; cdr3_aa: CASSSADSSRETQYF
j_call: TRBJ2-1; cdr3_length: 13; clone_size: NA; d_call: NA; v_call: TRBV27; cdr3_nt: TGTGCCAGCAGTTTAGTTCAGTACAATGAGCAGTTCTTC; cdr3_aa: CASSLVQYNEQFF
j_call: TRBJ2-1; cdr3_length: 12; clone_size: once; d_call: NA; v_call: TRBV9; cdr3_nt: TGTGCCAGCAGCGTAGGGTACAATGAGCAGTTCTTC; cdr3_aa: CASSVGYNEQFF
j_call: TRBJ2-5; cdr3_length: 13; clone_size: NA; d_call: TRBD1; v_call: TRBV2; cdr3_nt: TGTGCCAGCAGTGTGACAGGGAAAGAGACCCAGTACTTC; cdr3_aa: CASSVTGKETQYF
j_call: TRBJ2-7; cdr3_length: 12; clone_size: NA; d_call: NA; v_call: TRBV5-5; cdr3_nt: TGTGCCAGCAGCTTGAATGCTAACGAGCAGTACTTC; cdr3_aa: CASSLNANEQYF
j_call: TRBJ1-4; cdr3_length: 14; clone_size: NA; d_call: NA; v_call: TRBV2; cdr3_nt: TGTGCCAGCAGTGGACAGGCGCATAATGAAAAACTGTTTTTT; cdr3_aa: CASSGQAHNEKLFF
j_call: TRBJ1-5; cdr3_length: 15; clone_size: NA; d_call: NA; v_call: TRBV10-2; cdr3_nt: TGCGCCAGCAGTGAGTCGGGGCCAGCGCGGCAGCCCCAGCATTTT; cdr3_aa: CASSESGPARQPQHF
j_call: TRBJ1-5; cdr3_length: 14; clone_size: NA; d_call: NA; v_call: TRBV21-1; cdr3_nt: TGTGCCACCCCAACGGGGGCGATTAATCAGCCCCAGCATTTT; cdr3_aa: CATPTGAINQPQHF
j_call: TRBJ2-5; cdr3_length: 15; clone_size: NA; d_call: NA; v_call: TRBV3-1/TRBV3-2; cdr3_nt: TGTGCCAGCAGACCCGGACAGAGCGAACAAGAGACCCAGTACTTC; cdr3_aa: CASRPGQSEQETQYF
j_call: TRBJ1-5; cdr3_length: 13; clone_size: NA; d_call: NA; v_call: TRBV2; cdr3_nt: TGTGCCAGCAAGAGTTCAACGGATCAGCCCCAGCATTTT; cdr3_aa: CASKSSTDQPQHF
j_call: TRBJ1-2; cdr3_length: 12; clone_size: NA; d_call: NA; v_call: TRBV7-9; cdr3_nt: TGTGCCAGCAGCCCACAAGGAGGCGGCTACACCTTC; cdr3_aa: CASSPQGGGYTF
j_call: TRBJ1-4; cdr3_length: 15; clone_size: NA; d_call: NA; v_call: TRBV18; cdr3_nt: TGTGCCAGCTCACCACCGGGACGGACTAATGAAAAACTGTTTTTT; cdr3_aa: CASSPPGRTNEKLFF
j_call: TRBJ2-7; cdr3_length: 17; clone_size: NA; d_call: NA; v_call: TRBV5-3; cdr3_nt: TGTGCCAGAAGCTTCACACACCGGGACGGCAGCTCCTACGAGCAGTACTTC; cdr3_aa: CARSFTHRDGSSYEQYF
j_call: TRBJ1-6; cdr3_length: 14; clone_size: NA; d_call: TRBD1; v_call: TRBV5-4; cdr3_nt: TGTGCCAGCAGCTGGGGACAGCCGAATTCACCCCTCCACTTT; cdr3_aa: CASSWGQPNSPLHF
j_call: TRBJ1-2; cdr3_length: 14; clone_size: once; d_call: TRBD1; v_call: TRBV6-5; cdr3_nt: TGTGCCAGCAGTCCGACAGGGGAGCGCGGTGGCTACACCTTC; cdr3_aa: CASSPTGERGGYTF
j_call: TRBJ1-2; cdr3_length: 16; clone_size: NA; d_call: NA; v_call: TRBV12-2; cdr3_nt: TGTGCAAGTCGCGCCGTAAAGGAAAGGTCTAACTATGGCTACACCTTC; cdr3_aa: CASRAVKERSNYGYTF